The present T cell receptor beta chain was sequenced within a study of human T cells and chemical hapten exposure. Study as a whole: Sensitization involved placing 2% DPC onto a roughly 2 cm by roughly 2 cm region of upper inner arm skin. Alopecia areata, totalis and universalis patients, mostly female, were included.

The CDR3 is 16 residues long. Germline V gene lookup returns CDR1 SEHNR and CDR2 FQNEAQ (reference sequence). Trimming removed 3 bases at V and 3 bases at J, with 18 bases between. TCRdb recomputed calls from the RACE reads with MiXCR, one row per CDR3 protein. The data show some 180,000 distinct CDR3 sequences, 20% to 25% seen once. Indicated time point: patch test 1, 2 weeks after DPC sensitization. The treatment: therapeutic diphenylcyclopropenone sensitization with weekly scalp DPC. Sequences were derived from whole blood, sampled in connection with sensitization to the hapten diphenylcyclopropenone (DPC). The receptor comes from a woman between 50 and 59 years old with alopecia areata. Some clones in this sample may be carry-over from other donors' samples. The chain has TRBV7-9 and TRBJ2-7; D is unclear. CDR3 nucleotide sequence: TGTGCCAGCAGCTTCTCCCCCGCTGGGATCCGCTACGAGCAGTACTTC. This encodes CASSFSPAGIRYEQYF.